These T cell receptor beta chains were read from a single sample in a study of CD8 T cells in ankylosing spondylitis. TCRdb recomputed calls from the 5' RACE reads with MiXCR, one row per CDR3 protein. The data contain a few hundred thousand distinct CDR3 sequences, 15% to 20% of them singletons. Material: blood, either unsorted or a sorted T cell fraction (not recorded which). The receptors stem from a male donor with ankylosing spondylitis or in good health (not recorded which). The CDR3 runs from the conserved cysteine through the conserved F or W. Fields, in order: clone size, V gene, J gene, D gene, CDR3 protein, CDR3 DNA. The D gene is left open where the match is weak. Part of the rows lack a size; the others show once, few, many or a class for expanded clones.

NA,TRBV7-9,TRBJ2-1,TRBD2,CASSPGLAGDDEQFF,TGTGCCAGCAGCCCCGGACTAGCGGGAGACGATGAGCAGTTCTTC
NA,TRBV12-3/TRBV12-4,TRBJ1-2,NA,CASSLLGQGNNTF,TGTGCCAGCAGTTTACTCGGCCAGGGGAACAACACCTTC
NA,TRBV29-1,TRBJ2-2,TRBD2,CSVEAGGYTGELFF,TGCAGCGTTGAGGCGGGAGGGTACACCGGGGAGCTGTTTTTT
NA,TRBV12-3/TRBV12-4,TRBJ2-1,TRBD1,CASSYRDRGFDEQFF,TGTGCCAGCAGCTACCGGGACAGGGGTTTCGATGAGCAGTTCTTC
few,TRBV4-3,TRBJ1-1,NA,CASVGVMNTEAFF,TGCGCCAGCGTCGGGGTTATGAACACTGAAGCTTTCTTT
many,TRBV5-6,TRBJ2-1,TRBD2,CASSLRTSVEQFF,TGTGCCAGCAGCCTGCGGACTAGCGTTGAGCAGTTCTTC
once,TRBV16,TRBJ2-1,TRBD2,CASNKGLAGGSSSYNEQFF,TGTGCCAGCAATAAAGGACTAGCGGGAGGCTCCAGCTCCTACAATGAGCAGTTCTTC
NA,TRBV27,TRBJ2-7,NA,CASSIGTPYEQYF,TGTGCCAGCAGTATCGGGACTCCCTACGAGCAGTACTTC
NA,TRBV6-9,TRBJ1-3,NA,CASGTLWYRHGEGNTIYF,TGTGCCAGCGGAACCTTATGGTACAGGCACGGGGAAGGAAACACCATATATTTT
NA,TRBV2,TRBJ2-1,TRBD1,CASRDRADNEQFF,TGTGCCAGCCGGGACAGGGCGGACAATGAGCAGTTCTTC
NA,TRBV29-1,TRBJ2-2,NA,CSVGQEITGELFF,TGCAGCGTGGGACAAGAGATCACCGGGGAGCTGTTTTTT
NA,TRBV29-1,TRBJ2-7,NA,CSAAGTPGYEQYF,TGCAGCGCGGCCGGGACGCCCGGCTACGAGCAGTACTTC
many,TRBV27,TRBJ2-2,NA,CASSFWKTANTGELFF,TGTGCCAGCAGTTTTTGGAAAACGGCGAACACCGGGGAGCTGTTTTTT
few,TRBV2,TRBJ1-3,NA,CAGVGGNTIYF,TGTGCCGGGGTAGGAGGAAACACCATATATTTT
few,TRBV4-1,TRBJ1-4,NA,CASSQVGRGVANEKLFF,TGCGCCAGCAGCCAAGTAGGCCGGGGCGTTGCTAATGAAAAACTGTTTTTT
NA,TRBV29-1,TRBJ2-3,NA,CSVSGGALRDTQYF,TGCAGCGTTTCGGGGGGCGCTTTACGAGATACGCAGTATTTT
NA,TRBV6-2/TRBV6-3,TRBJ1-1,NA,CASSLERQAYIEAFF,TGTGCCAGCAGCCTTGAACGACAGGCTTATATTGAAGCTTTCTTT
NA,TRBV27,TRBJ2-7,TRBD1,CAGSSGQGKGYEQYF,TGTGCCGGCAGTTCGGGACAGGGTAAAGGCTACGAGCAGTACTTC
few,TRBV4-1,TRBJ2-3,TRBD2,CASSLLAGEGDTQYF,TGCGCCAGCAGCCTTCTAGCGGGAGAGGGAGATACGCAGTATTTT
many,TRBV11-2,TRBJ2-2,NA,CASRGSGGGELFF,TGTGCCAGCAGAGGATCCGGGGGCGGGGAGCTGTTTTTT
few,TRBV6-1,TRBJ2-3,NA,CASRDRLADTQYF,TGTGCCAGCAGAGACAGGTTGGCGGATACGCAGTATTTT
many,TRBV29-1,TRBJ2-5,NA,CSVAWGGAEETQYF,TGCAGCGTGGCTTGGGGGGGCGCGGAGGAGACCCAGTACTTC
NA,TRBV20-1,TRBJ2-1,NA,CSARDAFGEGVGNEQFF,TGCAGTGCTAGAGACGCCTTCGGAGAGGGAGTGGGGAATGAGCAGTTCTTC
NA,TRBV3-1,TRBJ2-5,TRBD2,CASSQGYFQTSGNQETQYF,TGTGCCAGCAGCCAAGGGTACTTTCAGACTAGCGGGAACCAAGAGACCCAGTACTTC
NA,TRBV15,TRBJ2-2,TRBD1,CATSRRDSTGELFF,TGTGCCACCAGCAGAAGGGACAGCACCGGGGAGCTGTTTTTT
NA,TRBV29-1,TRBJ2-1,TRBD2,CSVDLTSGFYNEQFF,TGCAGCGTTGACCTGACTAGCGGGTTTTACAATGAGCAGTTCTTC
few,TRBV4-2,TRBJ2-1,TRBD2,CASSPERARVLAGGRNEQFF,TGTGCCAGCAGCCCTGAACGGGCCAGGGTCCTAGCGGGAGGGCGCAATGAGCAGTTCTTC
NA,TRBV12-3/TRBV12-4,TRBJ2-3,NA,CASRELGDTQYF,TGTGCCAGCAGAGAGCTGGGGGATACGCAGTATTTT
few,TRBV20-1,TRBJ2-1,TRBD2,CSARDGLAGVGYNEQFF,TGCAGTGCTAGAGATGGCCTAGCGGGAGTAGGGTACAATGAGCAGTTCTTC
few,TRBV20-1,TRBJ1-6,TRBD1,CSAGDRVGSPLHF,TGCAGTGCTGGCGACAGGGTAGGCTCACCCCTCCACTTT
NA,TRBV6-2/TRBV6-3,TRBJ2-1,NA,CASSSGTGTSYNEQFF,TGTGCCAGCAGTTCGGGAACCGGGACCTCCTACAATGAGCAGTTCTTC
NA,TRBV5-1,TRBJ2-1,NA,CASSLDGGLTYNEQFF,TGCGCCAGCAGCTTGGACGGGGGCTTAACGTACAATGAGCAGTTCTTC
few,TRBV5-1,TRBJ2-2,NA,CASSLLESDTGELFF,TGCGCCAGCAGCTTACTGGAGTCTGACACCGGGGAGCTGTTTTTT